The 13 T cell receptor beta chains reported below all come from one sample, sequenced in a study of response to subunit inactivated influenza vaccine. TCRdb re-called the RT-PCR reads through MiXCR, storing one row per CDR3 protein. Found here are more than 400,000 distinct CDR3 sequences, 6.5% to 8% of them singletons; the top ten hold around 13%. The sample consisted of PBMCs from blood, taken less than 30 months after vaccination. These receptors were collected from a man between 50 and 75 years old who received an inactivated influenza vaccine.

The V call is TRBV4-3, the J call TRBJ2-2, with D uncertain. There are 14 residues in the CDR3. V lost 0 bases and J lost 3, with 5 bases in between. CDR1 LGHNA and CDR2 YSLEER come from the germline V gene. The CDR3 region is CASSQDPYTGELFF. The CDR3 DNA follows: TGCGCCAGCAGCCAAGATCCGTACACCGGGGAGCTGTTTTTT.

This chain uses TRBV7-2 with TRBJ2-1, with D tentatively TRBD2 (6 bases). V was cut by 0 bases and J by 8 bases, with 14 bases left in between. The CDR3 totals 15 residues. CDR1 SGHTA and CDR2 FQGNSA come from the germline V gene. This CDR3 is CASSLAGGLGDEQFF. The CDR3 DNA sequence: TGTGCCAGCAGCTTAGCGGGGGGTCTGGGGGATGAGCAGTTCTTC.

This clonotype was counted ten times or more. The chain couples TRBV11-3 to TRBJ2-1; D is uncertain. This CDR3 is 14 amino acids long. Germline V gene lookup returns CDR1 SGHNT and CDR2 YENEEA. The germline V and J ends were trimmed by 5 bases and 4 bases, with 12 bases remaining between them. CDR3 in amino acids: CASSPPGLYNEQFF. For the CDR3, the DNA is TGTGCCAGCAGCCCTCCGGGCCTTTACAATGAGCAGTTCTTC.

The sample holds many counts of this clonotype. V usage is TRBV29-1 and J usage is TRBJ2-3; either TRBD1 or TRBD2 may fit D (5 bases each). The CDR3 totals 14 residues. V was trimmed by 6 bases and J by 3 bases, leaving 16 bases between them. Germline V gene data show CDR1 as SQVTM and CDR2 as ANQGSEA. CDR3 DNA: TGCAGCGTCTCTGAGGGGAGCCGTACAGATACGCAGTATTTT. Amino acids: CSVSEGSRTDTQYF.

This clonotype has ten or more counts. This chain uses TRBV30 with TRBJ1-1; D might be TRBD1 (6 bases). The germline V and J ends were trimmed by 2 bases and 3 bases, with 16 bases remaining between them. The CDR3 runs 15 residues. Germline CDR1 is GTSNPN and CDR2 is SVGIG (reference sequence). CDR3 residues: CAWSYQGLIDTEAFF. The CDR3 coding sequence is TGTGCCTGGAGTTATCAGGGGTTAATCGACACTGAAGCTTTCTTT.

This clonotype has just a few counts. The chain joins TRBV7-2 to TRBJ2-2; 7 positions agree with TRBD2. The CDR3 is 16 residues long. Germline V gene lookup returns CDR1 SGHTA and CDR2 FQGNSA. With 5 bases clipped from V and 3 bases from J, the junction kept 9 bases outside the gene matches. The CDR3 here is CASSRTGGMDTGELFF. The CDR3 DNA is TGTGCCAGCAGCAGGACCGGGGGGATGGACACCGGGGAGCTGTTTTTT.

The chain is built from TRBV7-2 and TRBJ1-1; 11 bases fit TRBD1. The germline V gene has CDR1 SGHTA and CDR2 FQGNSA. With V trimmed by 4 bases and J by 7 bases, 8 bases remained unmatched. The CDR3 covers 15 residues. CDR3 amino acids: CASSYRTGGAGEAFF. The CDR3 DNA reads TGTGCCAGCAGCTATCGGACAGGGGGCGCAGGTGAAGCTTTCTTT.

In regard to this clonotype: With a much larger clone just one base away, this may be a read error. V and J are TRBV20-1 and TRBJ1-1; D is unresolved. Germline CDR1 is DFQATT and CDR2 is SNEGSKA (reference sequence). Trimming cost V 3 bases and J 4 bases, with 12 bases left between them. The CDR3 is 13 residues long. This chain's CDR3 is CSARKVAITEAFF. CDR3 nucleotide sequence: TGCAGTGCTAGGAAGGTTGCGATCACTGAAGCTTTCTTT.

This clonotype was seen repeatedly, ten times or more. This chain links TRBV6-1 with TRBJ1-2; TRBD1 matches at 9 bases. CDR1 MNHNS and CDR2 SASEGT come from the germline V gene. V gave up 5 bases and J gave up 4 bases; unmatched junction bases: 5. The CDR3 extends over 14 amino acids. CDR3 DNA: TGTGCCAGCAGTCTGGGACAGGGAAGCTATGGCTACACCTTC. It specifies CASSLGQGSYGYTF.

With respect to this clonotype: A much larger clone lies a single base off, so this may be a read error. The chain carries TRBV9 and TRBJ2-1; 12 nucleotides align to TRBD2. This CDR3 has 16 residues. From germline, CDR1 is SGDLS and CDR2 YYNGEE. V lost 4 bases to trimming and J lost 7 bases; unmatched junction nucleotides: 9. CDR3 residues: CASSIQPGLAGNEQFF. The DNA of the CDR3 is TGTGCCAGCAGCATCCAGCCCGGACTAGCGGGAAATGAGCAGTTCTTC.

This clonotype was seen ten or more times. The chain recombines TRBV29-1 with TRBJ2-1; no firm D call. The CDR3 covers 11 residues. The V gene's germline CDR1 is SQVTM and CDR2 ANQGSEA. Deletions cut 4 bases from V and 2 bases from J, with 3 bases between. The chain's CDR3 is CSVVAYNEQFF. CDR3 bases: TGCAGCGTTGTGGCCTACAATGAGCAGTTCTTC.

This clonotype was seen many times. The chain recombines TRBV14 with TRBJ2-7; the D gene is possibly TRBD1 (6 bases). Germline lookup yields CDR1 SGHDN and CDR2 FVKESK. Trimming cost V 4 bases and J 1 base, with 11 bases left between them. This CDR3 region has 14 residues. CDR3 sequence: CASSLYRESYEQYF. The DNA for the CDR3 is TGTGCCAGCAGCCTCTACAGGGAGTCCTACGAGCAGTACTTC.

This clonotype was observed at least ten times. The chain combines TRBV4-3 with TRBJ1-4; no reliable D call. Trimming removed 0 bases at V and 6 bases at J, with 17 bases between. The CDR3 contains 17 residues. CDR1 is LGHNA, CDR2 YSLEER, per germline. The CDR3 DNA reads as TGCGCCAGCAGCCAAGATCTCATCACGGGGAGGGATGAAAAACTGTTTTTT. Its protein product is CASSQDLITGRDEKLFF.